Below, one TCR beta chain is given with its context. The antigen remains undetermined. This entry is derived from a study of post-analysis software for immune sequencing data. Whole-study context: Clinical courses comprised relapsing-remitting, secondary progressive and progressive-relapsing multiple sclerosis. Study-wide results and caveats: When patients were compared with controls, five TRBV segments were more frequent, TRBV5-6, TRBV5-1 and TRBV20-1 among them.

Every TCR beta cDNA library bore unique molecular identifiers. MiXCR was run by TCRdb on the PCR reads, yielding one entry per CDR3 protein. The table includes about 560,000 distinct CDR3 sequences, around 40% detected once. The germline V gene has CDR1 MGHRA and CDR2 YSYEKL. The CDR3 contains 14 residues. V was pared by 4 bases and J by 0 bases, with 9 bases between. V and J are TRBV4-1 and TRBJ1-1; no clear D. Sequenced material: blood. The clonotype was recovered from a girl between 5 and 17 years old with multiple sclerosis. The CDR3 nucleotides are TGCGCCAGCAGCCGCGTTCCGATGAACACTGAAGCTTTCTTT. Its translation is CASSRVPMNTEAFF.